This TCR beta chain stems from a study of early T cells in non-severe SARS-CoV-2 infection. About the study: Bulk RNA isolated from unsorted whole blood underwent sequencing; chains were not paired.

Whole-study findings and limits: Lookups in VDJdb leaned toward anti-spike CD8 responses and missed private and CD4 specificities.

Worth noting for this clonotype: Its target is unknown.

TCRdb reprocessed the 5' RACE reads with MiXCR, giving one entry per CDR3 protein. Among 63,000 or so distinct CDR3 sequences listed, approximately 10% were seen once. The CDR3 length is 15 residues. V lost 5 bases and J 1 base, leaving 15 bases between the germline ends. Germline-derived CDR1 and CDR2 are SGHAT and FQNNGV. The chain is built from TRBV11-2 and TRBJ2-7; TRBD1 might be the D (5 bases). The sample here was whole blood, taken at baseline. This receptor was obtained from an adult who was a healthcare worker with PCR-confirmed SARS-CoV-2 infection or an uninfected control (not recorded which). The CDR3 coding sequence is TGTGCCAGCAGCAGGGGCAGGGCGACATCCTACGAGCAGTACTTC. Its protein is CASSRGRATSYEQYF. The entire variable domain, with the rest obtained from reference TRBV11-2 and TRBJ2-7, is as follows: EAGVAQSPRYKIIEKRQSVAFWCNPISGHATLYWYQQILGQGPKLLIQFQNNGVVDDSQLPKDRFSAERLKGVDSTLKIQPAKLEDSAVYLCASSRGRATSYEQYFGPGTRLTVT.